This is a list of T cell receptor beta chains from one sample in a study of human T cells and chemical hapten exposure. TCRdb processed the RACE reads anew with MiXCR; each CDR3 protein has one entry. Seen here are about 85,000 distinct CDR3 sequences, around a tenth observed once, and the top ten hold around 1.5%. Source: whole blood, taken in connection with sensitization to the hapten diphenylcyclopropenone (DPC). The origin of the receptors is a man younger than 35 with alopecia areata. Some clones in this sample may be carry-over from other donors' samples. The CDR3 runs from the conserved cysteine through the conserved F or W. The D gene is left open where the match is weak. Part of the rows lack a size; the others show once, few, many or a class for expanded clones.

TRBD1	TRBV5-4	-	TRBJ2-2	TGTGCCAGCAGCTTGGCCCCATCCGGGACAGGGCGGATCGGGGAGCTGTTTTTT	CASSLAPSGTGRIGELFF
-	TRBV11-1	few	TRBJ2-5	TGTGCCAGCAGCGCGGGACAGACTCCCGGGACCCAGTACTTC	CASSAGQTPGTQYF
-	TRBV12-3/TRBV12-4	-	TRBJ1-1	TGTGCCAGCAGTATTTCGTACACTGAAGCTTTCTTT	CASSISYTEAFF
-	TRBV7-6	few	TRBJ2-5	TGTGCCAGCAGCCGATGGGCAGGAAAGGCGGGGACCCAGTACTTC	CASSRWAGKAGTQYF
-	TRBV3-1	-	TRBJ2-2	TGTGCCAGTTTTTCAGGGAGCCCGAACACCGGGGAGCTGTTTTTT	CASFSGSPNTGELFF
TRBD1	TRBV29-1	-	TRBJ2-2	TGCAGCGGGGCGGACAGGGGGCTCGGCGGGGAGCTGTTTTTT	CSGADRGLGGELFF
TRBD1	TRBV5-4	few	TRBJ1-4	TGTGCCAGCAGCATCCGGACAGGGGGCTTTGGGGAAAAACTGTTTTTT	CASSIRTGGFGEKLFF
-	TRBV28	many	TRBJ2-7	TGTGCCATCGGGCCAGCGGAACCCTACGAGCAGTACTTC	CAIGPAEPYEQYF
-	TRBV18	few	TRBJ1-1	TGTGCCAGCTCACCCGGGGGCGGACCCGCCATGAACACTGAAGCTTTCTTT	CASSPGGGPAMNTEAFF
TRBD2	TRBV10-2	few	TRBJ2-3	TGCGCCAGCCAGATTAGCGGGGAGCGAAAAGATACGCAGTATTTT	CASQISGERKDTQYF
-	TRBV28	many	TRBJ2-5	TGTGCCAGCAGTCCGCGCCGCCGGGAGCTTAGGAAGACCCAGTACTTC	CASSPRRRELRKTQYF
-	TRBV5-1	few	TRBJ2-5	TGCGCCAGCAGCTTGGCATACGGACAAGAGACCCAGTACTTC	CASSLAYGQETQYF
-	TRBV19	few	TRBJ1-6	TGTGCCAGTAGTATATCCGGCTTAGAGAATTCACCCCTCCACTTT	CASSISGLENSPLHF
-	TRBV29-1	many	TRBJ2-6	TGCAGCGCGGGACTCGGAACTGGGGCCAACGTCCTGACTTTC	CSAGLGTGANVLTF
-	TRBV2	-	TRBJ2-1	TGTGCCAGCAGGGTACAGGGACGGACGAATGAGCAGTTCTTC	CASRVQGRTNEQFF
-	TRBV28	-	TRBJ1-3	TGTGCCAGCAGTCCCCCCGCCGACAACTCTGGAAACACCATATATTTT	CASSPPADNSGNTIYF
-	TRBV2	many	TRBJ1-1	TGTGCCAGCAGTGAAAGGGGAGGCGGGAGGAACACTGAAGCTTTCTTT	CASSERGGGRNTEAFF
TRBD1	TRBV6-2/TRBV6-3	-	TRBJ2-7	TGTGCCAGCAGTTACCAACCAGGGGGCGCCCTGAAAGGCAACGAGCAGTACTTC	CASSYQPGGALKGNEQYF
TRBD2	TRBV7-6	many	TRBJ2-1	TGTGCCAGCAGCACGACTAGCGGGGGAGGATACAATGAGCAGTTCTTC	CASSTTSGGGYNEQFF
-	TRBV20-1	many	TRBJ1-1	TGCAGTGCCAGCGCTAGGGTCGCTGAAGCTTTCTTT	CSASARVAEAFF
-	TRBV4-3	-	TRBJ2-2	TGCGCCAGCAGCCCCTCAACAGTAAGCGTGGTAAACACCGGGGAGCTGTTTTTT	CASSPSTVSVVNTGELFF
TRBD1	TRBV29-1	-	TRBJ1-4	TGCAGCGTTGACGTCAGGGGGCTGGGAAAACTGTTTTTT	CSVDVRGLGKLFF
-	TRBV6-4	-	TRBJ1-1	TGTGCCACCCGGGACAACTTAATGGACACTGAAGCTTTCTTT	CATRDNLMDTEAFF
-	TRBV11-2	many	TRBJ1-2	TGTGCCAGCAGCTTACAGGGCTACTATGGCTACACCTTC	CASSLQGYYGYTF
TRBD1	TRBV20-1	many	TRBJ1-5	TGCAGTGCTAGAGACGGGACAGGGCTGCAATACGCCCAGCATTTT	CSARDGTGLQYAQHF
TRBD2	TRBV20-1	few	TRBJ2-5	TGCAGTGCTAGGAGGGCGGGGGAAGAGACCCAGTACTTC	CSARRAGEETQYF
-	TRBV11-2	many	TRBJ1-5	TGTGCCAGCAGCTTGGATACCAATCAGCCCCAGCATTTT	CASSLDTNQPQHF
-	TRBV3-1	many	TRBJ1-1	TGTGCCAGCAGCCCCGACCGGGGCCCTCGAACTGAAGCTTTCTTT	CASSPDRGPRTEAFF
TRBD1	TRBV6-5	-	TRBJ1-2	TGTGCCAGCAGCGAAGGGGGACAGTTCTATGGCTACACCTTC	CASSEGGQFYGYTF
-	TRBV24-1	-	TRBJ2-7	TGTGCCACCAGTACAACCTACGAGCAGTACTTC	CATSTTYEQYF
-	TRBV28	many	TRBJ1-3	TGTGCCAGCAGTTGGATAAGCAGGGATGGAAACACCATATATTTT	CASSWISRDGNTIYF
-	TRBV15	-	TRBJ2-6	TGTGCCACCAGCAGAGAAGTAATCGGGGCCAACGTCCTGACTTTC	CATSREVIGANVLTF
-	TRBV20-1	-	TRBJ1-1	TGCAGTGCTCCGTTGACTGGTGAAGCTTTCTTT	CSAPLTGEAFF
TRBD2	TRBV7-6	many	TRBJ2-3	TGTGCCAGCAGCTACGGGGTTCCCGGACTAGCGGGGAAAAGGGGGACGCAGTATTTT	CASSYGVPGLAGKRGTQYF
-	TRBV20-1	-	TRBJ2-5	TGCAGTGCTAGCCCCACAAGTGAGACCCAGTACTTC	CSASPTSETQYF
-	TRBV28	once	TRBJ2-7	TGTGCCAGCAGTCATAGACAGCGGCAGTACTTC	CASSHRQRQYF
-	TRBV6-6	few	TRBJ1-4	TGTGCCAGCAGTTACTCGTCCCGGAAGATGGGTACTAATGAAAAACTGTTTTTT	CASSYSSRKMGTNEKLFF
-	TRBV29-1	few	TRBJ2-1	TGCAGCCTACCGGCATACAATGAGCAGTTCTTC	CSLPAYNEQFF
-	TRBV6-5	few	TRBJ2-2	TGTGCCAGCAGTTACGATCTCGGGCGTCCCGGGGAGCTGTTTTTT	CASSYDLGRPGELFF
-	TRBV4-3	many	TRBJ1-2	TGCGCCAGCAGCCAAGTTGTGCAGGGGCCGCGTGGCTACACCTTC	CASSQVVQGPRGYTF
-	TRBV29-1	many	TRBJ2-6	TGCAGCGCAATTACAGGGTACGGGGCCAACGTCCTGACTTTC	CSAITGYGANVLTF
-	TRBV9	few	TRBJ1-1	TGTGCCAGCAGACCGGGACATGGGACTGAAGCTTTCTTT	CASRPGHGTEAFF
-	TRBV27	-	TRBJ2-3	TGTGCCAGCAGTTTCCACGCAGGGGCTGGGCGAGATACGCAGTATTTT	CASSFHAGAGRDTQYF
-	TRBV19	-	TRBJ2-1	TGTGCCAGTAGTAATACAGGGCATTCCTACAATGAGCAGTTCTTC	CASSNTGHSYNEQFF
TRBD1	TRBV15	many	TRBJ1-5	TGTGCCACCAGCTGGGGCCAGGGGGTATCACAGCCCCAGCATTTT	CATSWGQGVSQPQHF
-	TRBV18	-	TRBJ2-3	TGTGCCAGCTCACCGAGGGAAGGGAGCACAGATACGCAGTATTTT	CASSPREGSTDTQYF
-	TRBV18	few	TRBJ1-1	TGTGCCAGCTCACCGTCCGGGACGGTGAACACTGAAGCTTTCTTT	CASSPSGTVNTEAFF
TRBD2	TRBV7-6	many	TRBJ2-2	TGTGCCAGCAGCTTAGTAGGCGGGAGGAGCACCGGGGAGCTGTTTTTT	CASSLVGGRSTGELFF
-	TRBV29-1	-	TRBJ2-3	TGCAGCGTCGCCAGACAGGAGGCAGATACGCAGTATTTT	CSVARQEADTQYF